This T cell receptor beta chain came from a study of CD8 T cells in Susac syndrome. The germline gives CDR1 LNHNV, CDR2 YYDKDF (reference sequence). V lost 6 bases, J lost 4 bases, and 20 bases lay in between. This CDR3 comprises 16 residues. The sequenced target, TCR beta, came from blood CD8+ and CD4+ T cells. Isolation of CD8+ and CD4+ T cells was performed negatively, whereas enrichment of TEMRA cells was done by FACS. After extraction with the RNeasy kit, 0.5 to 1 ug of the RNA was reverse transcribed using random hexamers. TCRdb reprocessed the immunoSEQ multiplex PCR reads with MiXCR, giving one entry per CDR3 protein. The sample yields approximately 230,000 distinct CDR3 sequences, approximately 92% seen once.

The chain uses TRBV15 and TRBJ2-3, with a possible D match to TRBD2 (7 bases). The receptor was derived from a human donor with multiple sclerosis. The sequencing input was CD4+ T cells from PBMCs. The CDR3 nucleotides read TGTGCCACCAGTAGAAATGGGGGGGCTAATCCAGATACGCAGTATTTT. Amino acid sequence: CATSRNGGANPDTQYF.